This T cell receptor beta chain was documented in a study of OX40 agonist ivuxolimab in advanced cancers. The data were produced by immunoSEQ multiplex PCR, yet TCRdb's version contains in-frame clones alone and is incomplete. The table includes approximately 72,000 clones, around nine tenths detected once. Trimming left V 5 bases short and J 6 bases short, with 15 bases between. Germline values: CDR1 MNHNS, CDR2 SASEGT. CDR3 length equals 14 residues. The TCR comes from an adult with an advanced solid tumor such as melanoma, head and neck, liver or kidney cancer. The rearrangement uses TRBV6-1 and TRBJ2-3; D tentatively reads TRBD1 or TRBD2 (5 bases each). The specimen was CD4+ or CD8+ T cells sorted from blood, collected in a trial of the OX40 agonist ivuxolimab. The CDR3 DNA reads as TGTGCCAGCAGTTCCGGGACGGCCAAGGATACGCAGTATTTT. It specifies CASSSGTAKDTQYF.